Below are 4 T cell receptor beta chains sequenced from a single sample in a study of blood T cell repertoires in COVID-19. The table came from immunoSEQ multiplex PCR; TCRdb's copy has only in-frame clones and leaves some out. The table lists some 160,000 clones, around 87% of them singletons. What was sequenced was peripheral blood. These TCRs come from an elderly woman with COVID-19, enrolled during active disease.

The chain links TRBV24-1 to TRBJ2-1; the match to TRBD2 covers 12 bases. The CDR3 has 17 amino acids. Germline loops: CDR1 KGHDR, CDR2 SFDVKD. V was pared by 3 bases and J by 0 bases, with 2 bases of the junction left unmatched. CDR3 amino acids: CATSDMTSGSSYNEQFF. Here the CDR3 DNA reads TGTGCCACCAGTGATATGACTAGCGGGAGCTCCTACAATGAGCAGTTCTTC.

The rearrangement joins TRBV15 to TRBJ2-6; maybe TRBD1 (6 bases). Trimming took 6 bases from V and 2 from J, leaving 11 bases between them. CDR1 is LNHNV, CDR2 YYDKDF, per germline (reference sequence). The CDR3 spans 15 residues. This chain's CDR3 is CATSKQGTGANVLTF. The DNA for the CDR3 is TGTGCCACCAGTAAACAGGGTACTGGGGCCAACGTCCTGACTTTC.

The chain combines TRBV7-8 with TRBJ1-2; the D is unclear. V was cut by 2 bases and J by 2 bases, with 12 bases left in between. The CDR3 sequence is 15 residues long. The germline CDR1 and CDR2 sequences are SGHVS and FQNEAQ. CDR3 region: CASSLMVEQNYGYTF. CDR3 nucleotides: TGTGCCAGCAGCTTAATGGTCGAACAGAACTATGGCTACACCTTC.

The chain links TRBV7-3 to TRBJ2-2; D ambiguous. This CDR3 comprises 16 residues. Per the germline V gene, CDR1 is SGHTA and CDR2 is FQGTGA. The ends were cut back, 0 bases at V and 6 bases at J, with 14 bases in the middle. CDR3 nucleotides: TGTGCCAGCAGCTTAACGTCGGGTAATAATGCCGGGGAGCTGTTTTTT. Protein: CASSLTSGNNAGELFF.